The rows below give T cell receptor beta chains drawn from one sample of a study of T cell responses to AZD1222 COVID-19 vaccine. TCRdb's copy holds only in-frame clones and misses some; the assay was immunoSEQ multiplex PCR. This sample has around 180,000 clones, with 88% found just once. The sequencing used peripheral blood, collected on day 0 of AZD1222 vaccination. The receptors were sampled from an adult in good health. The CDR3 runs from the conserved cysteine through the conserved F or W. The D gene is left open where the match is weak. Rows may omit the clone size; those that give it use once, few, many or a size class.

V gene	D gene	clone size	J gene	CDR3 DNA	CDR3 protein
TRBV7-3	NA	NA	TRBJ1-2	TGTGCCAGCAGCTTAATGGCAGCTTCTAACTATGGCTACACCTTC	CASSLMAASNYGYTF
TRBV10-3	TRBD1	NA	TRBJ2-7	TGTGCCGCTTGGGGAACAGGGGCCTACGAGCAGTACTTC	CAAWGTGAYEQYF
TRBV6-5	NA	NA	TRBJ1-5	TGTGCCAGCACTACGAGTAGCAATCAGCCCCAGCATTTT	CASTTSSNQPQHF
TRBV11-2	NA	NA	TRBJ1-5	TGTGCCAGCAGCTTCGAGGCCGGATTTAATCAGCCCCAGCATTTT	CASSFEAGFNQPQHF
TRBV7-3	NA	NA	TRBJ1-2	TGTGCCAGCAGCATAAGGATTCCTGGCTACACCTTC	CASSIRIPGYTF
TRBV2	NA	NA	TRBJ1-1	TGTGCCAGCAGTGACAGACAGCCTCTAGGGTCAGCTTTCTTT	CASSDRQPLGSAFF
TRBV6-5	TRBD1	NA	TRBJ1-5	TGTGCCAGCAGTTACGGGACAGGGAATCAGCCCCAGCATTTT	CASSYGTGNQPQHF
TRBV7-9	NA	NA	TRBJ2-5	TGTGCCAGCAGCTTAGTGGCGGCCCAAGAGACCCAGTACTTC	CASSLVAAQETQYF
TRBV9	NA	NA	TRBJ1-4	TGTGCCAGCAGCGTAGGTCGGGACGGGCTTAATGAAAAACTGTTTTTT	CASSVGRDGLNEKLFF
TRBV5-1	NA	NA	TRBJ1-1	TGCGCCAGCAGCCAGATTACCCAGAGGAACACTGAAGCTTTCTTT	CASSQITQRNTEAFF
TRBV29-1	TRBD1	NA	TRBJ1-5	TGCAGCGTTGTACAGGGGGTGGGAAGCAATCAGCCCCAGCATTTT	CSVVQGVGSNQPQHF
TRBV5-1	NA	NA	TRBJ1-1	TGCGCCAGCAGGACACCAGGGGCGAACACTGAAGCTTTCTTT	CASRTPGANTEAFF
TRBV4-1	NA	NA	TRBJ1-2	TGCGCCAGCAGCCGATCTTTACAGGGACTTGATGGCTACACCTTC	CASSRSLQGLDGYTF
TRBV4-1	NA	NA	TRBJ2-3	TGCGCCAGCAGCCAACCGACTAGCACAGATACGCAGTATTTT	CASSQPTSTDTQYF
TRBV7-9	NA	NA	TRBJ2-7	TGTGCCAGCAGCTTACCCTCTAGGGGAGGGGGCTCCTACGAGCAGTACTTC	CASSLPSRGGGSYEQYF
TRBV3-1/TRBV3-2	NA	NA	TRBJ1-5	TGTGCCAGCAGCTTAGACCCAGGGGAAAATCAGCCCCAGCATTTT	CASSLDPGENQPQHF
TRBV6-5	NA	NA	TRBJ1-1	TGTGCCAGCGGGGTAGGCGGTGAAGCTTTCTTT	CASGVGGEAFF
TRBV30	NA	NA	TRBJ1-1	TGTGCCCCAGGAGGCAACACTGAAGCTTTCTTT	CAPGGNTEAFF
TRBV18	NA	NA	TRBJ1-5	TGTGCCAGCTCGGACCAAAGCAATCAGCCCCAGCATTTT	CASSDQSNQPQHF
TRBV10-2	NA	once	TRBJ2-3	TGCGCCAGCAGTGAAGGCGCCGGGGTTGGCACAGATACGCAGTATTTT	CASSEGAGVGTDTQYF
TRBV18	NA	NA	TRBJ1-1	TGTGCCAGCTCCTTACAAGGGGTGAACACTGAAGCTTTCTTT	CASSLQGVNTEAFF
TRBV2	TRBD2	NA	TRBJ2-1	TGTGCCAGCAGACTAGCGGGAGGTCAAGGAAGAGGTGAGCAGTTCTTC	CASRLAGGQGRGEQFF
TRBV30	NA	few	TRBJ1-4	TGTGCCTGGAGCGTGATCCCAACTAATGAAAAACTGTTTTTT	CAWSVIPTNEKLFF
TRBV19	TRBD1	NA	TRBJ2-6	TGTGCCAGTAGTGCCCAGGGCAGGGGGCAGGCTGGGGCCAACGTCCTGACTTTC	CASSAQGRGQAGANVLTF
TRBV27	NA	NA	TRBJ2-1	TGTGCCAGCAGCCAGGGTCTTCAGCTCAATGAGCAGTTCTTC	CASSQGLQLNEQFF
TRBV4-2	NA	NA	TRBJ2-7	TGTGCCAGCAGCCAGAGGGGAGGGGGCGAAGGCTACGAGCAGTACTTC	CASSQRGGGEGYEQYF
TRBV27	TRBD1	NA	TRBJ1-5	TGTGCCAGCAGTCCTCAGACAGGGAGTCAGCCCCAGCATTTT	CASSPQTGSQPQHF
TRBV29-1	NA	once	TRBJ2-3	TGCAGCGTTAGGGCAGGGCCAGATACGCAGTATTTT	CSVRAGPDTQYF
TRBV28	NA	few	TRBJ1-5	TGTGCCAGCATCAAGGGTGTTCAGCCCCAGCATTTT	CASIKGVQPQHF
TRBV4-2	TRBD1	once	TRBJ2-1	TGTGCCAGCAGACTCGGGACAGGGGGTTCGAATGAGCAGTTCTTC	CASRLGTGGSNEQFF
TRBV10-3	TRBD2	NA	TRBJ2-2	TGTGCCATCGGTCCGGGAGGGCCTAGTACCGGGGAGCTGTTTTTT	CAIGPGGPSTGELFF
TRBV11-2	NA	once	TRBJ2-7	TGTGCCAGCACCCCCCAGCGGGCTAACTCCTACGAGCAGTACTTC	CASTPQRANSYEQYF
TRBV13	NA	NA	TRBJ1-5	TGTGCCAGCAGCTTGTGGGGCAATCAGCCCCAGCATTTT	CASSLWGNQPQHF
TRBV4-1	NA	NA	TRBJ2-2	TGCGCCAGCAGCCACCCAAAGGGCGGGAACACCGGGGAGCTGTTTTTT	CASSHPKGGNTGELFF
TRBV25-1	NA	NA	TRBJ1-1	TGTGCCAGCAGGGGTACAGTGATGAACACTGAAGCTTTCTTT	CASRGTVMNTEAFF
TRBV19	NA	NA	TRBJ1-2	TGTGCCAGTAACCTCGGTTGGTTACCACAGGGCAATGGCTACACCTTC	CASNLGWLPQGNGYTF
TRBV7-9	NA	NA	TRBJ2-7	TGTGCCAGCAGCATTAGAGGGGGGTTGCGGGAGCTCGAGCAGTACTTC	CASSIRGGLRELEQYF
TRBV5-1	NA	NA	TRBJ2-1	TGCGCCAGCAGTCCACTTGACGGCCCTAGAGGTAATGAGCAGTTCTTC	CASSPLDGPRGNEQFF
TRBV4-1	NA	NA	TRBJ2-2	TGCGCCAGCAGCCAAGCGAGCAGGCCCGGGGAGCTGTTTTTT	CASSQASRPGELFF
TRBV18	NA	NA	TRBJ2-7	TGTGCCAGCTCACCAGGGTCAAGTACCTCCTACGAGCAGTACTTC	CASSPGSSTSYEQYF
TRBV5-8	NA	NA	TRBJ2-5	TGTGCCAGCAGCTTGCGAGGGTACCAAGAGACCCAGTACTTC	CASSLRGYQETQYF
TRBV28	TRBD1	NA	TRBJ2-7	TGTGCCAGCAGTTTGGCGACAGGGGTTACCTACGAGCAGTACTTC	CASSLATGVTYEQYF
TRBV10-3	NA	NA	TRBJ2-3	TGTGCCATCAGCCAACGGGGCTCTGAGCAGTATTTT	CAISQRGSEQYF
TRBV7-2	NA	NA	TRBJ2-7	TGTGCCAGCAGCTTAGGGTCTCAGCAGTACTTC	CASSLGSQQYF
TRBV7-9	TRBD1	NA	TRBJ1-5	TGTGCCAGCAGCCTTACAGGGGGCGCGGGTCAGCCCCAGCATTTT	CASSLTGGAGQPQHF
TRBV27	NA	NA	TRBJ1-2	TGTGCCAGCAGTTATCAGATAAACTATGGCTACACCTTC	CASSYQINYGYTF
TRBV7-9	TRBD1	NA	TRBJ1-1	TGTGCCAGCAGCTTAGGTACGACAGGGGTTGGAACTGAAGCTTTCTTT	CASSLGTTGVGTEAFF
TRBV19	TRBD1	NA	TRBJ1-1	TGTGCCAGTAGTACCCAGGGGGCGCACACTGAAGCTTTCTTT	CASSTQGAHTEAFF
TRBV5-6	NA	NA	TRBJ1-5	TGTGCCAGCTCCCTAGGGGCCCTAAATCAGCCCCAGCATTTT	CASSLGALNQPQHF
TRBV19	NA	NA	TRBJ1-6	TGTGCCAGTAGTATAGAGAGCGGGATGCCTAATTCACCCCTCCACTTT	CASSIESGMPNSPLHF
TRBV2	NA	NA	TRBJ1-2	TGTGCCAGCAGTGAGTTTCGGGGGTCGGGCTATGGCTACACCTTC	CASSEFRGSGYGYTF
TRBV21-1	NA	NA	TRBJ1-1	TGTGCCAGCAGCAACTCCACTCTACAGGGAAGGAACACTGAAGCTTTCTTT	CASSNSTLQGRNTEAFF
TRBV6-1	TRBD2	NA	TRBJ2-1	TGTGCCAGCAGTGAAGCGTCCGGACTAGTTATAAATGAGCAGTTCTTC	CASSEASGLVINEQFF
TRBV12-3/TRBV12-4	NA	NA	TRBJ2-7	TGTGCCAGCAGTTTCCAGGGGGAGCAGTACTTC	CASSFQGEQYF